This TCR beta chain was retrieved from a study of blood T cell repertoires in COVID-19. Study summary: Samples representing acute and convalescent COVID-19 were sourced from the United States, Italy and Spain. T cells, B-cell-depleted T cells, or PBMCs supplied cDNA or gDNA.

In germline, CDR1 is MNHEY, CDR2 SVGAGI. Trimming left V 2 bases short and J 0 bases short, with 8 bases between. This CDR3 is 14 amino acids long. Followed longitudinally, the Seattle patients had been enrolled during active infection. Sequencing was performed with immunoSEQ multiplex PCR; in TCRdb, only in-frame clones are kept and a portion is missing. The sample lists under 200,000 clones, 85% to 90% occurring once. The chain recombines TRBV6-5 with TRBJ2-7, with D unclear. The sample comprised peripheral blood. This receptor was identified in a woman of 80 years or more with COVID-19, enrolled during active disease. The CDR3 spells CASSYERASYEQYF. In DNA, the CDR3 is TGTGCCAGCAGTTACGAGCGTGCCTCCTACGAGCAGTACTTC.